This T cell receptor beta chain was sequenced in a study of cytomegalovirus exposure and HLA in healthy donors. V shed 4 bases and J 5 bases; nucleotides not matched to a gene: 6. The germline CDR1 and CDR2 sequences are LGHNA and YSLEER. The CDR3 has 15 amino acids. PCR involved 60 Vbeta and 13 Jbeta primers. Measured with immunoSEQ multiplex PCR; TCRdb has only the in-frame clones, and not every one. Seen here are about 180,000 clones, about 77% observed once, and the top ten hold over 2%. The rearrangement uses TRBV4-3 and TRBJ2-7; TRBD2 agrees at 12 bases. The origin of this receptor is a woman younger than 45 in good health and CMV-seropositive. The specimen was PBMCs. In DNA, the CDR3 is TGCGCCAGCAGCCCCGCTAGCGGGGGGGCCAACGAGCAGTACTTC. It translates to CASSPASGGANEQYF.